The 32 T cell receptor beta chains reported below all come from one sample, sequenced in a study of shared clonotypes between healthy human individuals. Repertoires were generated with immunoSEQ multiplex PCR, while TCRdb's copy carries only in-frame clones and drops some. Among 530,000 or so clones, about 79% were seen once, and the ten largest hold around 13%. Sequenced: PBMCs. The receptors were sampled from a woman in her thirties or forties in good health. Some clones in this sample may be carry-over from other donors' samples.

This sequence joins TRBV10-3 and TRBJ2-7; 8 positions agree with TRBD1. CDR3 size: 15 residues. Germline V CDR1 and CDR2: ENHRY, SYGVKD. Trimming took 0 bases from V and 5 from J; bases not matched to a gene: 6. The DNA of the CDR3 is TGTGCCATCAGTGAGTCTGGGACAGGTTTAAACGAGCAGTACTTC. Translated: CAISESGTGLNEQYF.

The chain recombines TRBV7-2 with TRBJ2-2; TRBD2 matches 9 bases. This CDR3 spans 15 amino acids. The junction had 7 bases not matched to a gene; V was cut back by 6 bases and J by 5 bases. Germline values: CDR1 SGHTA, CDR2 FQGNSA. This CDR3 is CASRPLAGKTGELFF. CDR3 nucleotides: TGTGCCAGCAGACCTCTAGCGGGAAAAACCGGGGAGCTGTTTTTT.

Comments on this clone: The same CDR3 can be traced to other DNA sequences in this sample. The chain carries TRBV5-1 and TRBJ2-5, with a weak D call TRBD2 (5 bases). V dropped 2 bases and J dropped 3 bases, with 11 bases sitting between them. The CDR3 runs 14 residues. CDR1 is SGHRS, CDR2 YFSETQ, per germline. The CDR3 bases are TGCGCCAGCAGCTTAGGAGGTAACAAAGAGACCCAGTACTTC. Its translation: CASSLGGNKETQYF.

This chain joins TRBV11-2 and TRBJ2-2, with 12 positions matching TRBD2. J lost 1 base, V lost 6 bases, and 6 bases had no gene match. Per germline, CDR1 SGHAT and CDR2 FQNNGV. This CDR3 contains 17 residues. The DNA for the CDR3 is TGTGCCAGCAGACGACTAGCGGGAGCCAAGAACACCGGGGAGCTGTTTTTT. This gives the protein CASRRLAGAKNTGELFF.

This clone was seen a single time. The CDR3 region is CASSQDHQGGRLYGYTF. The CDR3 DNA follows: TGTGCCAGCAGCCAAGATCATCAGGGGGGGAGGCTCTATGGCTACACCTTC. The gene calls are TRBV14 and TRBJ1-2, with 7 bases matching TRBD1. Germline loops: CDR1 SGHDN, CDR2 FVKESK. CDR3 size: 17 residues. The ends lost 0 bases at V and 4 bases at J; junction bases unmatched: 11.

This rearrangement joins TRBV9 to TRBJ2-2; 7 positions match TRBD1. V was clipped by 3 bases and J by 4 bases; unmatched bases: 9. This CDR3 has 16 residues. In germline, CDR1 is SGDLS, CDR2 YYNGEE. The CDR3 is CASSAAWGQTTGELFF. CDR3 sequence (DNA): TGTGCCAGCAGCGCCGCTTGGGGACAGACCACCGGGGAGCTGTTTTTT.

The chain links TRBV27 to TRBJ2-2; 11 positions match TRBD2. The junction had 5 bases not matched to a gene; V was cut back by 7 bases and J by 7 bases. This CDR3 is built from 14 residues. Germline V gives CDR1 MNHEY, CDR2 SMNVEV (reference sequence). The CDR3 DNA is TGTGCCAGCATGATAGCGGGAGGGATCGGGGAGCTGTTTTTT. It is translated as CASMIAGGIGELFF.

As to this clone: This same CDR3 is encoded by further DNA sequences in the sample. The CDR3 DNA reads as TGTGCCAGCAGCTTAGGCCTAGTCGGACAAGAGACCCAGTACTTC. This encodes CASSLGLVGQETQYF. The chain carries TRBV7-9 and TRBJ2-5; D call uncertain. CDR1 SEHNR and CDR2 FQNEAQ come from the germline V gene (reference sequence). V shed 1 base and J shed 2 bases, with 11 bases lying between them. The CDR3 consists of 15 residues.

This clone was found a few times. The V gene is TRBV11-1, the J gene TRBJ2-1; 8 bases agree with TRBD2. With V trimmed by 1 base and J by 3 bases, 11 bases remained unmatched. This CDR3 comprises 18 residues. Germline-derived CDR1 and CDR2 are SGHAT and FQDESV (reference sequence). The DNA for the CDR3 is TGTGCCAGCAGCTTAGTGACACCGGCGGGAGGCCACTACAATGAGCAGTTCTTC. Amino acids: CASSLVTPAGGHYNEQFF.

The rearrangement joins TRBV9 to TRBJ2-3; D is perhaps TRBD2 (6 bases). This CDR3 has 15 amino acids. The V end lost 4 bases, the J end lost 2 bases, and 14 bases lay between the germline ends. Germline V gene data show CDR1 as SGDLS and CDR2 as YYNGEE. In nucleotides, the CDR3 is TGTGCCAGCAGCCCCCCGGGACTTCTCACAGATACGCAGTATTTT. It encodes CASSPPGLLTDTQYF.

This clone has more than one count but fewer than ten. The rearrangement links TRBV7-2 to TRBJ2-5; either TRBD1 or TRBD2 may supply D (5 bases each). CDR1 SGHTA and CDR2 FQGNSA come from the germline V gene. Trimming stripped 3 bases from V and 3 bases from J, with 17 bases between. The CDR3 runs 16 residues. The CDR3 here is CASSFFLGDGEETQYF. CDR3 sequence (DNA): TGTGCCAGCAGCTTTTTCTTAGGGGACGGGGAAGAGACCCAGTACTTC. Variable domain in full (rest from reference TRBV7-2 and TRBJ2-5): GAGVSQSPSNKVTEKGKDVELRCDPISGHTALYWYRQSLGQGLEFLIYFQGNSAPDKSGLPSDRFSAERTGGSVSTLTIQRTQQEDSAVYLCASSFFLGDGEETQYFGPGTRLLVL.

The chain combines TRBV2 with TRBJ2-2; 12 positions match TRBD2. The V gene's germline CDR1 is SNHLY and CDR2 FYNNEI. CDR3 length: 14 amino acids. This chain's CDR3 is CARRTSGIVGELFF. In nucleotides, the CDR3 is TGTGCTCGCAGGACTAGCGGGATTGTCGGGGAGCTGTTTTTT.

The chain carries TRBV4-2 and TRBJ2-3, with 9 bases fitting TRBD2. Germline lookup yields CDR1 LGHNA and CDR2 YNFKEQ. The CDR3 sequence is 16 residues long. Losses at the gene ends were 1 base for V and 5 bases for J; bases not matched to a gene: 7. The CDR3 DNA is TGTGCCAGCAGCCAAGCCCGAGCGGGAGGAAGAGATACGCAGTATTTT. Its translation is CASSQARAGGRDTQYF.

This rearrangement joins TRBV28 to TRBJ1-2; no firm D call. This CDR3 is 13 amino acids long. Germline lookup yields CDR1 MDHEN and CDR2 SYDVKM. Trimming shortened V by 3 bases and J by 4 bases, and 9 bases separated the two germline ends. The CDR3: CASSLVGSYGYTF. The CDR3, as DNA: TGTGCCAGCAGTTTGGTGGGGAGCTATGGCTACACCTTC.

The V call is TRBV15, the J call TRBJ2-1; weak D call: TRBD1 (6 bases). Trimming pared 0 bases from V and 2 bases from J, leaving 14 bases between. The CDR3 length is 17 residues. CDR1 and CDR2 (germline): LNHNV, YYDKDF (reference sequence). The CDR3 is CATSRDFGGLTYNEQFF. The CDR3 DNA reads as TGTGCCACCAGCAGAGATTTTGGGGGCCTAACCTACAATGAGCAGTTCTTC.

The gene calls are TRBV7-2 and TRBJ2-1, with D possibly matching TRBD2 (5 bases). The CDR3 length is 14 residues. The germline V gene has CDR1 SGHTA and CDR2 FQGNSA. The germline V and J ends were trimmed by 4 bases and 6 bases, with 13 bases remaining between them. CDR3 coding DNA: TGTGCCAGCAGCTCACCCCCCGGGGTCAATGAGCAGTTCTTC. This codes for CASSSPPGVNEQFF.

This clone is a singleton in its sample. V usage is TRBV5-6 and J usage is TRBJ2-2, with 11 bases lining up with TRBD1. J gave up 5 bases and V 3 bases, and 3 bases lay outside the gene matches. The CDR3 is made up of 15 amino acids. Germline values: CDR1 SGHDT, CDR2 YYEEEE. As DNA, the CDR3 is TGTGCCAGCAGCTATGGGACAGGGGGGACCGGGGAGCTGTTTTTT. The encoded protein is CASSYGTGGTGELFF.

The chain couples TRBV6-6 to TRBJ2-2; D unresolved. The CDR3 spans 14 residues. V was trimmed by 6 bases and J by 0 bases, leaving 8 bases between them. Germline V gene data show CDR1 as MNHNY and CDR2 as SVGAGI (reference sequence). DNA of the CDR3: TGTGCCAGCAGCCCTGGAGCGAACACCGGGGAGCTGTTTTTT. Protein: CASSPGANTGELFF.

This CDR3 reads CAWNPGKETQYF. Written as DNA, the CDR3 is TGTGCCTGGAACCCGGGGAAAGAGACCCAGTACTTC. The chain combines TRBV30 with TRBJ2-5, with D possibly TRBD2 on 5 matching bases. Trimming removed 4 bases from V and 3 bases from J, with 9 bases in between. The CDR3 length is 12 residues. CDR1 is GTSNPN, CDR2 SVGIG, per germline (reference sequence).

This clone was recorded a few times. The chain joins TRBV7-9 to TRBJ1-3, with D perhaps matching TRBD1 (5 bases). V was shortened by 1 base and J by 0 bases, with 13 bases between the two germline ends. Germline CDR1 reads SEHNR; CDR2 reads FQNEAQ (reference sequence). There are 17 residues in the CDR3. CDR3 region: CASSLVKRGRSGNTIYF. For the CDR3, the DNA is TGTGCCAGCAGCTTAGTAAAAAGGGGACGCTCTGGAAACACCATATATTTT. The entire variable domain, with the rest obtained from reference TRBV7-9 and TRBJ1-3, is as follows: DTGVSQNPRHKITKRGQNVTFRCDPISEHNRLYWYRQTLGQGPEFLTYFQNEAQLEKSRLLSDRFSAERPKGSFSTLEIQRTEQGDSAMYLCASSLVKRGRSGNTIYFGEGSWLTVV.

This CDR3 is CASSLKGARVPDTQYF. The CDR3 DNA reads as TGCGCCAGCAGCTTGAAGGGGGCGCGGGTTCCAGATACGCAGTATTTT. J is TRBJ2-3 and V is TRBV5-1; 7 nucleotides align to TRBD1. Germline trimming cut 1 base from V and 4 bases from J; bases unmatched to any gene: 9. Germline V gene data show CDR1 as SGHRS and CDR2 as YFSETQ. The CDR3 runs 16 residues.

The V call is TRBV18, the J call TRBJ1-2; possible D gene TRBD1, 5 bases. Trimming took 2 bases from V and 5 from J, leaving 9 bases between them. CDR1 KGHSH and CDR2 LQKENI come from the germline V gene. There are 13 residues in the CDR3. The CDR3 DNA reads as TGTGCCAGCTCACCAGACAGAATTTATGGCTACACCTTC. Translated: CASSPDRIYGYTF.

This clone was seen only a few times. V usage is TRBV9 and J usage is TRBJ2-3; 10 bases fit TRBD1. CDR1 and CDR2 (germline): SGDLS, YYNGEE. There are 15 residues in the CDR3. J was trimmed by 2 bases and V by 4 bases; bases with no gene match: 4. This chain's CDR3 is CASSKRQGATDTQYF. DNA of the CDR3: TGTGCCAGCAGCAAGCGACAGGGGGCCACAGATACGCAGTATTTT.

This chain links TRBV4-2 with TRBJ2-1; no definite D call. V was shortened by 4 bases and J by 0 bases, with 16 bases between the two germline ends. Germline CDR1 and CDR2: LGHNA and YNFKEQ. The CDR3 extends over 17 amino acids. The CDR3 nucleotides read TGTGCCAGCAGCCTTTTAACTCGGAGAAGCTCCTACAATGAGCAGTTCTTC. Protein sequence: CASSLLTRRSSYNEQFF.

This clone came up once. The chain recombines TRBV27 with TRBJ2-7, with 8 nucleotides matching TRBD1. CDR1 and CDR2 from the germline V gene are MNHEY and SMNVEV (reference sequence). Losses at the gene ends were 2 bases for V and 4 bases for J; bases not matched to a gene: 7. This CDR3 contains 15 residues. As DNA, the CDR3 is TGTGCCAGCAGTTTAGGTCGGCAGGGGGCTTACGAGCAGTACTTC. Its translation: CASSLGRQGAYEQYF.

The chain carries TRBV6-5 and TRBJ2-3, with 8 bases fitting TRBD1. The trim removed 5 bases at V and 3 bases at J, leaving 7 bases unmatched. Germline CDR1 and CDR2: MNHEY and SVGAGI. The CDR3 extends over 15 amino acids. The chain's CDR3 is CASSHRGAWTDTQYF. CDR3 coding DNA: TGTGCCAGCAGTCACAGGGGGGCGTGGACAGATACGCAGTATTTT.

The CDR3 DNA is TGCAGCGGGCGGTTAGCGGGGAGGGATGAGCAGTTCTTC. This sequence encodes CSGRLAGRDEQFF. V usage is TRBV29-1 and J usage is TRBJ2-1; 8 bases are a match to TRBD2. Trimming took 7 bases from V and 8 from J; bases not matched to a gene: 10. Germline V gives CDR1 SQVTM, CDR2 ANQGSEA. The length of the CDR3 is 13 residues.

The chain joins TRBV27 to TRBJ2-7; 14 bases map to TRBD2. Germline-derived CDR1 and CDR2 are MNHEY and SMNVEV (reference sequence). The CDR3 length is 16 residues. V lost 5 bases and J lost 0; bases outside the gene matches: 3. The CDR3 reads CASSRGTSGSSYEQYF. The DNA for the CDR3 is TGTGCCAGCAGTCGAGGGACTAGCGGGAGCTCCTACGAGCAGTACTTC.

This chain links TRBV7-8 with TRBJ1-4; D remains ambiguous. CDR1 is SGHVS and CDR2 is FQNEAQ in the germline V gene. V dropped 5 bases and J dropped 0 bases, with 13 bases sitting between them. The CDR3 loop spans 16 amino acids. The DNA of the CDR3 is TGTGCCAGCAGCACCAAATTGGGAACAACTAATGAAAAACTGTTTTTT. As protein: CASSTKLGTTNEKLFF.

In DNA, the CDR3 is TGTGCCGCGGGCCCGGGCCCCAATCGATTCGGGGAGCTGTTTTTT. It is translated as CAAGPGPNRFGELFF. This rearrangement joins TRBV7-2 to TRBJ2-2, with a weak D call TRBD2 (5 bases). Trimming pared 11 bases from V and 7 bases from J, leaving 23 bases between. This CDR3 spans 15 amino acids. The V gene's germline CDR1 is SGHTA and CDR2 FQGNSA.

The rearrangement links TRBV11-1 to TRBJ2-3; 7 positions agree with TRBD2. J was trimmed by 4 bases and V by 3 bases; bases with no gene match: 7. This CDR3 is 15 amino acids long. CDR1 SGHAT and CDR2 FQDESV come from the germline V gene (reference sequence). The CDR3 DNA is TGTGCCAGCAGCTTTTGGGGGGGTTCTCCAGATACGCAGTATTTT. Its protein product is CASSFWGGSPDTQYF.

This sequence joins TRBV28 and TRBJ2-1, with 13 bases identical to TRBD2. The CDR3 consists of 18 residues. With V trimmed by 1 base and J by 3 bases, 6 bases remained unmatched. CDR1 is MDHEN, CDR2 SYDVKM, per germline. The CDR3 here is CASSLLPGLAGNYNEQFF. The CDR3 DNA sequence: TGTGCCAGCAGTTTATTGCCGGGACTAGCGGGAAACTACAATGAGCAGTTCTTC.